This T cell receptor beta chain was sequenced for a study of prognosis after radiotherapy for stage I lung cancer. Across the study: Alongside stereotactic body radiotherapy, concurrent therapy was given to no patient. Study-wide findings and caveats: Post-therapy Shannon entropy was lower in patients developing distant metastases following stereotactic body radiation therapy.

Amplification of the TCR beta CDR3 (from genomic DNA) was done by two-round multiplex PCR. For every TRBV and TRBJ gene, a specific primer was used in first-round PCR. TCRdb re-derived calls from the multiplex PCR reads in MiXCR, one entry per CDR3 protein. The sample lists about 13,000 distinct CDR3 sequences; approximately 33% were seen once. Node-negative status on CT and PET/CT applied to all patients, none having prior chemotherapy, radiotherapy or other malignancies. Peripheral blood samples of six milliliters were drawn at each of two time points. The CDR3 has 13 amino acids. Germline loops: CDR1 MNHNS, CDR2 SASEGT. V lost 5 bases and J 6 bases, leaving 11 bases between the germline ends. Of note for this clonotype: Its antigen is still unknown.

The material was PBMCs, obtained before or after stereotactic body radiation therapy (not recorded which). The chain is built from TRBV6-1 and TRBJ1-5, with no clear D. The clonotype was recovered from a donor aged 50 or older with non-small cell lung cancer. The CDR3 DNA is TGTGCCAGCAGTCAAAAGGGCTTTCAGCCCCAGCATTTT. Encoded protein: CASSQKGFQPQHF.